This is a list of T cell receptor beta chains from one sample in a study of blood T cell repertoires in COVID-19. The table came from immunoSEQ multiplex PCR; TCRdb's copy has only in-frame clones and leaves some out. This sample has about 210,000 clones, with 80% found just once. Sequencing input: peripheral blood. The receptor source for this set is a human donor in a cohort sampled during active COVID-19. Both conserved end residues are part of each CDR3. D genes are given only for firm matches. Where a row states a size, it is once, few, many or the class of an expanded clone; other rows omit it.

V	J	size	D	length	CDR3	DNA
TRBV7-2	TRBJ1-1	NA	NA	12	CASSFSGTQAFF	TGTGCCAGCAGCTTTTCCGGGACTCAAGCTTTCTTT
TRBV24-1	TRBJ2-1	NA	TRBD2	14	CATSVPGTSDEQFF	TGTGCCACCAGTGTCCCGGGGACTAGCGATGAGCAGTTCTTC
TRBV13	TRBJ1-1	few	NA	15	CASSFLGDSNTEAFF	TGTGCCAGCAGCTTCCTCGGGGATTCGAACACTGAAGCTTTCTTT
TRBV5-1	TRBJ2-7	few	NA	15	CASSQQGHSSYEQYF	TGCGCCAGCAGCCAACAGGGCCACAGCTCCTACGAGCAGTACTTC
TRBV27	TRBJ2-7	NA	TRBD1	14	CASSFTGAVYEQYF	TGTGCCAGCAGTTTCACAGGGGCGGTCTACGAGCAGTACTTC
TRBV19	TRBJ1-2	NA	NA	14	CASSIASNNYGYTF	TGTGCCAGTAGTATAGCCAGTAATAACTATGGCTACACCTTC
TRBV7-9	TRBJ1-3	few	NA	16	CASSLTVDSSGNTIYF	TGTGCCAGCAGCTTAACTGTTGACAGCTCTGGAAACACCATATATTTT
TRBV7-2	TRBJ1-4	NA	TRBD1	15	CASSPTGVKSEKLFF	TGTGCCAGCAGCCCGACAGGGGTTAAAAGTGAAAAACTGTTTTTT
TRBV24-1	TRBJ2-5	NA	TRBD2	16	CATSDLPTSGEETQYF	TGTGCCACCAGTGATTTGCCTACTAGCGGGGAAGAGACCCAGTACTTC
TRBV30	TRBJ2-6	NA	NA	13	CARMRSGANVLTF	TGTGCCAGGATGAGGTCTGGGGCCAACGTCCTGACTTTC
TRBV29-1	TRBJ1-1	NA	TRBD1	13	CSVGVGGSSRAFF	TGCAGCGTTGGGGTAGGGGGCAGTTCGAGAGCTTTCTTT
TRBV27	TRBJ2-7	NA	TRBD1	17	CASSLIVPGTGTYEQYF	TGTGCCAGCAGTTTGATCGTCCCCGGGACAGGAACCTACGAGCAGTACTTC
TRBV3-1/TRBV3-2	TRBJ1-1	NA	NA	13	CASSRTGGTEAFF	TGTGCCAGCAGCCGGACGGGAGGCACTGAAGCTTTCTTT
TRBV9	TRBJ2-3	once	TRBD2	14	CASSELADTDTQYF	TGTGCCAGCAGTGAACTAGCGGACACAGATACGCAGTATTTT
TRBV30	TRBJ2-7	NA	TRBD1	13	CAWSVQGPGEQYF	TGTGCCTGGAGTGTACAGGGGCCGGGCGAGCAGTACTTC
TRBV28	TRBJ2-7	NA	NA	16	CASSLFQGSNSYEQYF	TGTGCCAGCAGTTTATTTCAGGGGTCAAACTCCTACGAGCAGTACTTC
TRBV27	TRBJ2-7	NA	TRBD2	14	CASSSRREAYEQYF	TGTGCCAGCAGTTCGCGGCGGGAGGCCTACGAGCAGTACTTC
TRBV11-3	TRBJ1-1	NA	NA	13	CASSLEGGTEAFF	TGTGCCAGCAGCTTAGAGGGGGGCACTGAAGCTTTCTTT
TRBV5-1	TRBJ1-2	NA	NA	14	CASSLVNPQRGYTF	TGCGCCAGCAGCTTGGTCAACCCCCAGCGGGGCTACACCTTC
TRBV6-4	TRBJ2-3	once	NA	15	CASSAGLLSTDTQYF	TGTGCCAGCAGTGCGGGACTTCTGAGCACAGATACGCAGTATTTT
TRBV7-2	TRBJ1-2	NA	NA	13	CASSFGGSYGYTF	TGTGCCAGCAGCTTCGGAGGAAGCTATGGCTACACCTTC
TRBV19	TRBJ1-1	NA	TRBD1	14	CASSMDRGGTEAFF	TGTGCCAGTAGTATGGACAGGGGAGGCACTGAAGCTTTCTTT
TRBV27	TRBJ2-5	NA	TRBD2	17	CASSPIQRLAGGETQYF	TGTGCCAGCAGTCCCATCCAAAGACTAGCGGGGGGAGAGACCCAGTACTTC
TRBV28	TRBJ2-5	NA	NA	12	CATDRNRETQYF	TGTGCCACCGACAGGAACCGAGAGACCCAGTACTTC
TRBV6-2/TRBV6-3	TRBJ2-3	NA	NA	12	CASSPTGSAQYF	TGTGCCAGCAGTCCAACTGGGAGCGCGCAGTATTTT
TRBV11-1	TRBJ1-2	NA	TRBD1	14	CASSPTGGFGGYTF	TGTGCCAGCAGCCCAACAGGGGGCTTCGGTGGCTACACCTTC
TRBV5-1	TRBJ1-5	NA	TRBD1	16	CASKLRGRITNQPQHF	TGCGCCAGCAAGTTGAGGGGGCGCATAACCAATCAGCCCCAGCATTTT
TRBV12-3/TRBV12-4	TRBJ1-2	NA	NA	13	CASSFRQNYGYTF	TGTGCCAGCAGTTTCCGACAAAACTATGGCTACACCTTC
TRBV5-1	TRBJ1-2	NA	NA	13	CASNNPDTALYTF	TGCGCCAGCAACAACCCGGACACCGCCCTCTACACCTTC
TRBV6-4	TRBJ1-2	NA	NA	13	CASSSQGFPGYTF	TGTGCCAGCAGTTCACAGGGATTTCCTGGCTACACCTTC
TRBV4-2	TRBJ2-2	NA	NA	18	CASSQQESGGADTGELFF	TGTGCCAGCAGCCAACAGGAGAGTGGGGGGGCAGACACCGGGGAGCTGTTTTTT
TRBV27	TRBJ1-2	NA	TRBD1	14	CASSLGQGDFGYTF	TGTGCCAGCAGTTTGGGACAGGGGGATTTTGGCTACACCTTC
TRBV28	TRBJ2-1	few	NA	11	CASSRGEMEFF	TGTGCCAGCAGTCGCGGGGAGATGGAGTTCTTC
TRBV12-3/TRBV12-4	TRBJ2-7	NA	NA	13	CASIPNNAYEQYF	TGTGCCAGCATTCCCAACAACGCCTACGAGCAGTACTTC
TRBV24-1	TRBJ2-2	NA	TRBD1	14	CATSQGAWTGELFF	TGTGCCACCAGTCAGGGGGCTTGGACCGGGGAGCTGTTTTTT
TRBV6-6	TRBJ2-7	NA	NA	16	CASSRGQRGNSYEQYF	TGTGCCAGCAGCCGAGGACAGCGCGGTAACTCCTACGAGCAGTACTTC
TRBV10-3	TRBJ2-1	NA	TRBD2	17	CAISGKPTSGFRNEQFF	TGTGCCATCAGTGGGAAACCGACTAGCGGGTTTCGCAATGAGCAGTTCTTC
TRBV6-1	TRBJ2-7	NA	NA	15	CASSEAGFRGYEQYF	TGTGCCAGCAGTGAAGCGGGCTTTAGGGGTTACGAGCAGTACTTC
TRBV7-9	TRBJ2-7	NA	TRBD2	15	CASSPPGLAGLEQYF	TGTGCCAGCAGCCCCCCGGGACTAGCGGGACTAGAGCAGTACTTC
TRBV30	TRBJ1-2	few	NA	11	CAQRGGSGYTF	TGTGCCCAAAGGGGAGGCTCCGGCTACACCTTC
TRBV18	TRBJ2-3	NA	TRBD2	19	CASSQTWTSGGARTDTQYF	TGTGCCAGCTCACAAACTTGGACTAGCGGGGGGGCCCGAACAGATACGCAGTATTTT
TRBV5-1	TRBJ2-7	NA	NA	13	CASSSDGVYEQYF	TGCGCCAGCAGCTCGGACGGGGTCTACGAGCAGTACTTC
TRBV13	TRBJ1-2	NA	NA	14	CASSLQGTGRGYTF	TGTGCCAGCAGCCTTCAGGGGACGGGTCGAGGCTACACCTTC
TRBV7-2	TRBJ1-2	NA	NA	15	CASSVAGQGNYGYTF	TGTGCCAGCAGCGTAGCCGGGCAGGGGAACTATGGCTACACCTTC
TRBV7-2	TRBJ2-1	NA	NA	13	CASSLDENNEQFF	TGTGCCAGCAGCTTAGACGAGAACAATGAGCAGTTCTTC
TRBV11-1	TRBJ1-2	once	NA	13	CASSPGTRNGYTF	TGTGCCAGCAGCCCCGGGACACGCAACGGCTACACCTTC
TRBV6-6	TRBJ1-4	NA	TRBD1	14	CASTKGAGGEKLFF	TGTGCCAGCACCAAGGGGGCGGGGGGTGAAAAACTGTTTTTT
TRBV6-1	TRBJ1-5	NA	TRBD1	14	CASRDREVNQPQHF	TGTGCCAGCAGGGACAGGGAAGTGAATCAGCCCCAGCATTTT
TRBV4-1	TRBJ2-1	NA	TRBD1	15	CASSQAGTGGFEQFF	TGCGCCAGCAGCCAAGCGGGGACAGGGGGCTTTGAGCAGTTCTTC
TRBV10-1	TRBJ1-2	NA	TRBD1	16	CASSECNVDRAVGYTF	TGCGCCAGCAGTGAGTGTAATGTCGACAGGGCTGTAGGCTACACCTTC
TRBV7-9	TRBJ2-5	few	TRBD1	15	CASSLVTGEEETQYF	TGTGCCAGCAGCTTAGTTACAGGGGAAGAAGAGACCCAGTACTTC
TRBV19	TRBJ1-1	NA	TRBD1	13	CATGTVRNTEAFF	TGTGCCACGGGGACAGTGAGGAACACTGAAGCTTTCTTT
TRBV19	TRBJ1-1	few	NA	13	CASTHANLLEAFF	TGTGCCAGTACGCACGCGAACCTGCTTGAAGCTTTCTTT
TRBV9	TRBJ1-2	once	TRBD1	14	CASSTTGGPGGYTF	TGTGCCAGCAGCACGACAGGGGGCCCGGGAGGCTACACCTTC